This record concerns one TCR beta chain sequence. Seattle's cohort entered during active infection and was followed longitudinally. The sample belongs to a study of blood T cell repertoires in COVID-19. Turning to the study itself: The study drew acute and convalescent COVID-19 samples from the United States, Italy and Spain. Nucleic acid was either cDNA or gDNA, and it came from T cells, B-cell-depleted T cells, or PBMCs.

Produced via immunoSEQ multiplex PCR; TCRdb's table is partial and in-frame only. The sample shows under 250,000 clones, about nine tenths of them seen only once. Trimming removed 1 base at V and 8 bases at J, with 15 bases between. The CDR3 contains 16 residues. The germline V gene has CDR1 SGHVS and CDR2 FQNEAQ. The sequenced sample consisted of peripheral blood. The rearrangement joins TRBV7-8 to TRBJ1-6, with unresolved D. The source of this sequence is a man aged 25-45 years with COVID-19, enrolled during active disease. The CDR3 is CASSLEQTGIDSPLHF. The CDR3 bases are TGTGCCAGCAGCTTAGAACAGACGGGGATTGATTCACCCCTCCACTTT.